What follows are 21 T cell receptor beta chains derived from one specimen sequenced in a study of neurological immune-mediated disorders. TCRdb recomputed calls from the 5' RACE reads with MiXCR, one row per CDR3 protein. The data hold about 80,000 distinct CDR3 sequences, with about 9% observed a single time. The sequenced sample was PBMCs. These receptors were taken from a man aged 50 or older in good health.

This clonotype was seen many times. V and J are TRBV2 and TRBJ2-2; a possible D gene is TRBD2 (5 bases). In germline, CDR1 is SNHLY, CDR2 FYNNEI. The length of the CDR3 is 14 residues. The V gene lost 6 bases and the J gene lost 0 bases, with 8 bases spanning the gap. CDR3 bases: TGTGCCAGCAGGAACGGGGCGAACACCGGGGAGCTGTTTTTT. Amino acid sequence: CASRNGANTGELFF.

This clonotype appeared many times. This sequence joins TRBV6-1 and TRBJ2-1; TRBD2 matches at 10 bases. This CDR3 region has 16 residues. With V trimmed by 6 bases and J by 1 base, 6 bases remained unmatched. CDR1 is MNHNS, CDR2 SASEGT, per germline. The CDR3 region is CASRALAGKSYNEQFF. The DNA of the CDR3 is TGTGCCAGCAGGGCACTAGCGGGGAAATCCTACAATGAGCAGTTCTTC.

As concerns this clonotype: Since a much larger clone is just one base distant, this may be a read error. The rearrangement links TRBV12-3 or TRBV12-4 to TRBJ1-1; unclear D gene. V lost 3 bases, J lost 5 bases, and 10 bases lay in between. The CDR3 extends over 13 amino acids. CDR3 nucleotides: TGTGCCAGCAGTTTCGCCGAGTGGACTGAAGCTTTCTTT. Its translation is CASSFAEWTEAFF.

This clonotype was found many times. The chain is built from TRBV20-1 and TRBJ2-2; 7 bases align to TRBD2. J was trimmed by 5 bases and V by 4 bases; bases with no gene match: 16. This CDR3 comprises 17 residues. Germline-derived CDR1 and CDR2 are DFQATT and SNEGSKA (reference sequence). CDR3 in amino acids: CSATDSSIFGGTGELFF. The CDR3 DNA is TGCAGTGCTACGGACTCTTCTATCTTCGGGGGGACCGGGGAGCTGTTTTTT.

Of note for this clonotype: This may be a read error, as it is one base from a much larger clone. The rearrangement uses TRBV6-6 and TRBJ1-1; D ambiguous. The CDR3 length is 13 residues. The V end was cut by 4 bases, the J end by 1 base, with 7 bases between. Germline loops: CDR1 MNHNY, CDR2 SVGAGI (reference sequence). The CDR3 region has the DNA TGTGCCAGCAGTTCGACCTCGAACACTGAAGCTTTCTTT. Translating it yields CASSSTSNTEAFF.

At least ten counts were recorded for this clonotype. The chain carries TRBV6-2 or TRBV6-3 and TRBJ1-5; weak D call: TRBD1 (5 bases). The CDR3 is made up of 16 amino acids. Germline values: CDR1 MNHEY, CDR2 SVGEGT. V lost 6 bases and J lost 1, with 16 bases in between. CDR3 DNA sequence: TGTGCCAGCAGGAATCGAATCCGGGACAGCAATCAGCCCCAGCATTTT. Protein sequence: CASRNRIRDSNQPQHF.

This clonotype was recorded at least ten times. J is TRBJ2-1 and V is TRBV6-2 or TRBV6-3, with D tentatively TRBD1 or TRBD2 (6 bases each). The CDR3 covers 13 residues. CDR1 and CDR2 from the germline V gene are MNHEY and SVGEGT. V lost 5 bases to trimming and J lost 6 bases, with 11 bases between them. For the CDR3, the DNA is TGTGCCAGCAGTGATCCGGGGGCCAATGAGCAGTTCTTC. It translates to CASSDPGANEQFF.

This clonotype appeared many times. The chain carries TRBV20-1 and TRBJ1-1; possible D gene TRBD1, 5 bases. V lost 2 bases and J 5 bases, leaving 15 bases between the germline ends. Germline CDR1 is DFQATT and CDR2 is SNEGSKA (reference sequence). This CDR3 region has 14 residues. The CDR3 DNA reads as TGCAGTGCTAGACCTCCAGGGAGATGGACTGAAGCTTTCTTT. Its protein is CSARPPGRWTEAFF.

V and J are TRBV12-3 or TRBV12-4 and TRBJ2-2; 8 bases map to TRBD2. The CDR3 loop spans 16 amino acids. V shed 6 bases, J shed 6 bases, and the junction held 12 bases outside the gene matches. CDR3 in amino acids: CASSPPRLASAGELFF. CDR3 sequence (DNA): TGTGCCAGCAGCCCTCCTAGACTAGCGAGTGCCGGGGAGCTGTTTTTT.

Comments on this clonotype: An end of the junction does not agree with germline; a read error may underlie this. The V call is TRBV2, the J call TRBJ2-5, with 10 bases identical to TRBD1. Germline assignment: CDR1 SNHLY and CDR2 FYNNEI. This CDR3 is 14 amino acids long. The CDR3 reads CANSEGQGLETQYF. Here the CDR3 DNA reads TGTGCCAACAGTGAGGGACAGGGGTTAGAGACCCAGTACTTC. The full variable domain, completed using reference TRBV2 and TRBJ2-5, is EPEVTQTPSHQVTQMGQEVILRCVPISNHLYFYWYRQILGQKVEFLVSFYNNEISEKSEIFDDQFSVERPDGSNFTLKIRSTKLEDSAMYFCANSEGQGLETQYFGPGTRLLVL.

This clonotype was seen ten or more times. The V and J genes are TRBV28 and TRBJ2-5; D not certain. V lost 2 bases and J 1 base, leaving 11 bases between the germline ends. The CDR3 contains 15 residues. Germline V gene sequence: CDR1 MDHEN, CDR2 SYDVKM. As DNA, the CDR3 is TGTGCCAGCAGTTTAACGGCGGCAGGCCAAGAGACCCAGTACTTC. This sequence encodes CASSLTAAGQETQYF.

A word on this clonotype: A single base separates this from a much larger clone, so it may be a read error. The chain uses TRBV7-9 and TRBJ1-1; 7 bases align to TRBD1. Germline CDR1 SEHNR, CDR2 FQNEAQ (reference sequence). Losses at the gene ends were 5 bases for V and 7 bases for J; bases not matched to a gene: 16. The CDR3 contains 16 residues. Here the CDR3 DNA reads TGTGCCAGCAGCGGCCGGGACAGAGCTCAGTCCGGTGAAGCTTTCTTT. Translating gives CASSGRDRAQSGEAFF.

This clonotype was counted only a few times. The chain recombines TRBV28 with TRBJ2-2, with TRBD2 identical over 10 bases. With V trimmed by 5 bases and J by 7 bases, 10 bases remained unmatched. The germline V gene has CDR1 MDHEN and CDR2 SYDVKM. This CDR3 is built from 16 residues. The CDR3 nucleotides read TGTGCCAGCAGTATGGGACTAGCGCTTAAAAACGGGGAGCTGTTTTTT. It codes for CASSMGLALKNGELFF.

This clonotype has a count of ten or more. The chain joins TRBV5-1 to TRBJ2-7; D is unresolved. This CDR3 spans 14 amino acids. The V gene lost 0 bases and the J gene lost 4 bases, with 11 bases spanning the gap. CDR1 is SGHRS, CDR2 YFSETQ, per germline. CDR3 sequence reads: CASSLGLGSYEQYF. The DNA of the CDR3 is TGCGCCAGCAGCTTGGGATTGGGTAGTTACGAGCAGTACTTC.

This clonotype has at least ten counts. CDR3 residues: CSARDLGQGSHEQYF. The CDR3 DNA is TGCAGTGCTAGAGACTTGGGACAGGGTTCCCACGAGCAGTACTTC. The genes are TRBV20-1 and TRBJ2-7, with 9 positions matching TRBD1. V was pared by 0 bases and J by 5 bases, with 8 bases of the junction left unmatched. Germline values: CDR1 DFQATT, CDR2 SNEGSKA (reference sequence). This CDR3 region has 15 residues.

This clonotype was counted many times. The chain employs TRBV15 and TRBJ2-5; TRBD2 is a possible D gene (6 bases). This CDR3 is 15 amino acids long. Germline V gives CDR1 LNHNV, CDR2 YYDKDF (reference sequence). V dropped 3 bases and J dropped 2 bases, with 13 bases sitting between them. As DNA, the CDR3 is TGTGCCACCAGCAGTAACGGGGGTCAGCAAGAGACCCAGTACTTC. Residues: CATSSNGGQQETQYF.

This clonotype was seen repeatedly, ten times or more. The V call is TRBV14, the J call TRBJ1-2, with TRBD1 identical over 11 bases. V was clipped by 4 bases and J by 5 bases; unmatched bases: 3. CDR1 is SGHDN and CDR2 is FVKESK in the germline V gene. This CDR3 spans 14 amino acids. The CDR3 protein is CASSRDRGLYGYTF. CDR3 DNA: TGTGCCAGCAGCCGGGACAGGGGGTTGTATGGCTACACCTTC.

This clonotype was detected many times. This sequence joins TRBV10-3 and TRBJ2-3; D perhaps matches TRBD1 (5 bases). V lost 4 bases to trimming and J lost 2 bases, with 10 bases between them. CDR1 is ENHRY and CDR2 is SYGVKD in the germline V gene. This CDR3 is 14 amino acids long. The CDR3: CAISGDRNTDTQYF. Here the CDR3 DNA reads TGTGCCATCAGTGGTGACAGAAACACAGATACGCAGTATTTT.

This clonotype was observed many times. The chain carries TRBV5-1 and TRBJ1-1; the match to TRBD1 covers 9 bases. From germline, CDR1 is SGHRS and CDR2 YFSETQ. The CDR3 is 14 amino acids. With V trimmed by 4 bases and J by 0 bases, 1 base remained unmatched. The CDR3 is CASSRTGVNTEAFF. The CDR3 bases are TGCGCCAGCAGCCGGACAGGGGTGAACACTGAAGCTTTCTTT.

This clonotype has ten or more counts. This chain links TRBV4-2 with TRBJ1-2; the match to TRBD1 covers 7 bases. This CDR3 is 15 amino acids long. Germline V gene lookup returns CDR1 LGHNA and CDR2 YNFKEQ. V lost 2 bases to trimming and J lost 3 bases; unmatched junction nucleotides: 6. CDR3 sequence: CASSQREGADYGYTF. The CDR3 DNA reads as TGTGCCAGCAGCCAACGCGAGGGGGCCGACTATGGCTACACCTTC.

This clonotype occurred many times. The chain couples TRBV4-3 to TRBJ2-1; D not certain. The germline V gene has CDR1 LGHNA and CDR2 YSLEER. This CDR3 spans 17 amino acids. With 0 bases removed from V and 0 bases from J, the gap between germline ends came to 12 bases. The CDR3 nucleotides read TGCGCCAGCAGCCAAGATCGAACGGCCAGCTCCTACAATGAGCAGTTCTTC. The encoded protein is CASSQDRTASSYNEQFF.